This TCR beta chain was sequenced for a study of OX40 agonist ivuxolimab in advanced cancers. Here immunoSEQ multiplex PCR was the method, and the copy in TCRdb shows in-frame clones only, minus some. Here the sample spans some 64,000 clones, approximately 92% being singletons. This CDR3 has 11 residues. Trimming cost V 2 bases and J 3 bases, with 1 base left between them. Germline V gives CDR1 MDHEN, CDR2 SYDVKM. The starting material was CD4+ or CD8+ T cells sorted from blood, obtained in a trial of the OX40 agonist ivuxolimab. The receptor comes from an adult with an advanced solid tumor such as melanoma, head and neck, liver or kidney cancer. The rearrangement links TRBV28 to TRBJ2-5; D is unclear. The CDR3 sequence: CASSLKETQYF. CDR3 nucleotide sequence: TGTGCCAGCAGTTTAAAAGAGACCCAGTACTTC. The full variable domain, with the rest looked up from reference TRBV28 and TRBJ2-5, is DVKVTQSSRYLVKRTGEKVFLECVQDMDHENMFWYRQDPGLGLRLIYFSYDVKMKEKGDIPEGYSVSREKKERFSLILESASTNQTSMYLCASSLKETQYFGPGTRLLVL.